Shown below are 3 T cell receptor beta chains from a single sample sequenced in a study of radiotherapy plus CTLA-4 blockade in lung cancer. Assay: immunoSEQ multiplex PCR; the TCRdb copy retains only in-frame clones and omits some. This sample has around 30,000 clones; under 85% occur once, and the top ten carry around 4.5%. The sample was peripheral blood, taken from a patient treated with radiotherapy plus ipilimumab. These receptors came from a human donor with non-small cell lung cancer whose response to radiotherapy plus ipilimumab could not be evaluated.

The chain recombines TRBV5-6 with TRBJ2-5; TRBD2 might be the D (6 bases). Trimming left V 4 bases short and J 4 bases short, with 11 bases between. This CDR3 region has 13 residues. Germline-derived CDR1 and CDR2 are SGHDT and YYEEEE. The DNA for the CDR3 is TGTGCCAGCAGCCATCAGGAGGGAGAGACCCAGTACTTC. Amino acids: CASSHQEGETQYF.

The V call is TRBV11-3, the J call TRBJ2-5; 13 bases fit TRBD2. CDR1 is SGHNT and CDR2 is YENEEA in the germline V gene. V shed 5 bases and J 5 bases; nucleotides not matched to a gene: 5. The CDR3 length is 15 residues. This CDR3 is CASSPRTSGSETQYF. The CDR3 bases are TGTGCCAGCAGCCCCCGGACTAGCGGGAGTGAGACCCAGTACTTC.

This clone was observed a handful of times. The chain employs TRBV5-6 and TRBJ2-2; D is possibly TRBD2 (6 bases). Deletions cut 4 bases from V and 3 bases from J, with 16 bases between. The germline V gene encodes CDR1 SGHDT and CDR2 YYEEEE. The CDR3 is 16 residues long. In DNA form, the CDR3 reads TGTGCCAGCAGCCAGACACGGGACTCTTACACCGGGGAGCTGTTTTTT. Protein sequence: CASSQTRDSYTGELFF.